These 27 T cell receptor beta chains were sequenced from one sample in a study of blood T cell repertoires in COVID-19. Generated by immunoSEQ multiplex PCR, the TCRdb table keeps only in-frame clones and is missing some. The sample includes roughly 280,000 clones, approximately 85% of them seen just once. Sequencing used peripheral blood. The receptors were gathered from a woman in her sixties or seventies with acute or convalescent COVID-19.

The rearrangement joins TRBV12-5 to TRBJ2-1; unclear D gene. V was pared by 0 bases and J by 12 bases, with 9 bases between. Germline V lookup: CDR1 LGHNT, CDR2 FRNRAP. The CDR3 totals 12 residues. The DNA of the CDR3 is TGTGCTAGTGGTTTGGTGTGGGCAGGGCAGTTCTTC. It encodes CASGLVWAGQFF.

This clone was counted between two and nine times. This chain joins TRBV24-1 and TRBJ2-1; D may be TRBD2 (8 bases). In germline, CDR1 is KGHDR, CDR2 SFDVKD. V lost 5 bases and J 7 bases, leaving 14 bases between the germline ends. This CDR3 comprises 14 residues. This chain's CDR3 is CATSAREGANEQFF. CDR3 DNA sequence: TGTGCCACCAGTGCCCGGGAGGGGGCGAATGAGCAGTTCTTC.

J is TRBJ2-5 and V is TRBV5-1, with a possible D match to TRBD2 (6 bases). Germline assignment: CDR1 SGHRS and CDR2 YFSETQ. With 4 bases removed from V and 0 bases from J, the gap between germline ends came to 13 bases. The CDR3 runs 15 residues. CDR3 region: CASSKFRGYQETQYF. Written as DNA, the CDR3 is TGCGCCAGCAGCAAGTTTCGGGGGTACCAAGAGACCCAGTACTTC.

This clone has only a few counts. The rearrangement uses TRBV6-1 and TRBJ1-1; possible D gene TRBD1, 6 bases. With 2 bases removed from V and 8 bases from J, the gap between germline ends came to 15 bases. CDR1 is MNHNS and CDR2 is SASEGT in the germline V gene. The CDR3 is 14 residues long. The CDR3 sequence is CASSETGYGREAFF. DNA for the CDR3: TGTGCCAGCAGTGAAACAGGGTACGGGAGGGAAGCTTTCTTT.

This CDR3 is CASSTGEGPGEKLFF. CDR3 sequence (DNA): TGTGCCAGCAGTACCGGAGAAGGGCCGGGAGAAAAACTGTTTTTT. The chain employs TRBV2 and TRBJ1-4, with unresolved D. The CDR3 is 15 residues long. Trimming left V 5 bases short and J 8 bases short, with 18 bases between. Per germline, CDR1 SNHLY and CDR2 FYNNEI.

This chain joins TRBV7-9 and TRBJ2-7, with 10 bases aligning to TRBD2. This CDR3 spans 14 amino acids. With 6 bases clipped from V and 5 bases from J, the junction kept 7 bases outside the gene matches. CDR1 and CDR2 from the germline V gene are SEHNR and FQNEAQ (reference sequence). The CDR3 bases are TGTGCCAGCAGAGGGGGGACTAGCGTAGACGAGCAGTACTTC. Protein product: CASRGGTSVDEQYF.

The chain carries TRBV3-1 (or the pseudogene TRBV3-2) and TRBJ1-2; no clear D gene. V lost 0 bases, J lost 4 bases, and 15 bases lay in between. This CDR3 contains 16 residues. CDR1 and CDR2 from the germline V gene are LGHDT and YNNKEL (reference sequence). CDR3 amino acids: CASSQDFTGVGYGYTF. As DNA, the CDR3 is TGTGCCAGCAGCCAAGATTTCACCGGGGTAGGCTATGGCTACACCTTC.

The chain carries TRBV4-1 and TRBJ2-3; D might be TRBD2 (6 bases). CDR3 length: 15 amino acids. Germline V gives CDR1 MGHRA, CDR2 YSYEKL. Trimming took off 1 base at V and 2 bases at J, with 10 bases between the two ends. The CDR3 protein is CASSQGRGPTDTQYF. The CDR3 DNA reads TGCGCCAGCAGCCAAGGGAGGGGTCCCACAGATACGCAGTATTTT.

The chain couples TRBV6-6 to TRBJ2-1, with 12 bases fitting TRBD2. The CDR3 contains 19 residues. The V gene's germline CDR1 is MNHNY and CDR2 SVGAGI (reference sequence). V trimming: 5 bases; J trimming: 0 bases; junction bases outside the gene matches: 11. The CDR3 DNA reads TGTGCCAGCAGTCGACCCACTAGCGGGGGGTTTGTCTCCTACAATGAGCAGTTCTTC. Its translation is CASSRPTSGGFVSYNEQFF.

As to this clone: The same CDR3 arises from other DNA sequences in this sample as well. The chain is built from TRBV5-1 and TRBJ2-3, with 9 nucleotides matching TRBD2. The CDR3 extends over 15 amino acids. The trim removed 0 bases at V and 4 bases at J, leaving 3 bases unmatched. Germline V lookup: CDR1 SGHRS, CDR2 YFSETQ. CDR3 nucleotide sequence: TGCGCCAGCAGCTTGGCGGCGGGGGGGGCAGATACGCAGTATTTT. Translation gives CASSLAAGGADTQYF. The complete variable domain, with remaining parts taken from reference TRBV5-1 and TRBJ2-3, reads KAGVTQTPRYLIKTRGQQVTLSCSPISGHRSVSWYQQTPGQGLQFLFEYFSETQRNKGNFPGRFSGRQFSNSRSEMNVSTLELGDSALYLCASSLAAGGADTQYFGPGTRLTVL.

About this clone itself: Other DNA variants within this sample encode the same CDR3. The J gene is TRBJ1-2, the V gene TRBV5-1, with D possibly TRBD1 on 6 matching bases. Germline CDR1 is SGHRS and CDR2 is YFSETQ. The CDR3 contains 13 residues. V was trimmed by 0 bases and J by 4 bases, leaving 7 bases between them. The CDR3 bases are TGCGCCAGCAGCTTGGGAGGGGGCTATGGCTACACCTTC. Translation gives CASSLGGGYGYTF.

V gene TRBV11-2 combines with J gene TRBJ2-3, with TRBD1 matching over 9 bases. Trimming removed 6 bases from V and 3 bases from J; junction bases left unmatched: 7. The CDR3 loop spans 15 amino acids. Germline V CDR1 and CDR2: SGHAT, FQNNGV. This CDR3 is CASSTDRGGTDTQYF. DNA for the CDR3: TGTGCCAGCAGTACGGACAGGGGAGGAACAGATACGCAGTATTTT. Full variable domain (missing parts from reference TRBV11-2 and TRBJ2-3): EAGVAQSPRYKIIEKRQSVAFWCNPISGHATLYWYQQILGQGPKLLIQFQNNGVVDDSQLPKDRFSAERLKGVDSTLKIQPAKLEDSAVYLCASSTDRGGTDTQYFGPGTRLTVL.

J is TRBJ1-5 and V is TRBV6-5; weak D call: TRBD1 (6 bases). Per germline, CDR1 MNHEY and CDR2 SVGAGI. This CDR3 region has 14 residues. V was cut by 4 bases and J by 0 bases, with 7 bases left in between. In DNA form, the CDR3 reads TGTGCCAGCAGTTTACAGGGTAGCAATCAGCCCCAGCATTTT. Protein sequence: CASSLQGSNQPQHF.

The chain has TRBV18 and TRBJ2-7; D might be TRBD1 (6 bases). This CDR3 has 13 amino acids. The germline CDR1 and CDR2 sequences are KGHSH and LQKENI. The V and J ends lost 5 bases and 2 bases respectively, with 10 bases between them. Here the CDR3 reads CASSGGQTYEQYF. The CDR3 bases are TGTGCCAGCTCAGGCGGACAGACCTACGAGCAGTACTTC.

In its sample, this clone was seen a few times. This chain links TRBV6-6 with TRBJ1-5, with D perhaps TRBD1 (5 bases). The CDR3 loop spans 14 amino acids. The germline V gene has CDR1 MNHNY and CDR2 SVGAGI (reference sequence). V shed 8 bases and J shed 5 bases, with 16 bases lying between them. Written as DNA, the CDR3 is TGTGCCAGCCGCCCTTCAGGGATCCATCAGCCCCAGCATTTT. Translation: CASRPSGIHQPQHF.

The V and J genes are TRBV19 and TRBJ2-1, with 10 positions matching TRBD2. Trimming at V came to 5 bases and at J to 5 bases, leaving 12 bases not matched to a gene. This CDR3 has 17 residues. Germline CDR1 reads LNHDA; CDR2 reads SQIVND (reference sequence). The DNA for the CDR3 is TGTGCCAGTAGTGCCACCCCTATAGCGGGGGGCCACAATGAGCAGTTCTTC. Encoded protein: CASSATPIAGGHNEQFF.

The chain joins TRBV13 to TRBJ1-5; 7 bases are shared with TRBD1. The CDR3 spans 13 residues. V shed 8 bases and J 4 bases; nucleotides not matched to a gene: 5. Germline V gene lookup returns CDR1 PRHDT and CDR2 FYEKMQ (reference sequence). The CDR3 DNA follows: TGTGCCAGCTCGCCAGGGGGAAATCAGCCCCAGCATTTT. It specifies CASSPGGNQPQHF. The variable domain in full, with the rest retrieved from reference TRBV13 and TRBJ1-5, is AAGVIQSPRHLIKEKRETATLKCYPIPRHDTVYWYQQGPGQDPQFLISFYEKMQSDKGSIPDRFSAQQFSDYHSELNMSSLELGDSALYFCASSPGGNQPQHFGDGTRLSIL.

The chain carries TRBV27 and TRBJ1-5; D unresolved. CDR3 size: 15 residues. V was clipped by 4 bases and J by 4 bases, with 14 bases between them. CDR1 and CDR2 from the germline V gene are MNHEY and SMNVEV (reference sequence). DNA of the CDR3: TGTGCCAGCAGTTCGAATCGGGTTCGTAATCAGCCCCAGCATTTT. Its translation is CASSSNRVRNQPQHF.

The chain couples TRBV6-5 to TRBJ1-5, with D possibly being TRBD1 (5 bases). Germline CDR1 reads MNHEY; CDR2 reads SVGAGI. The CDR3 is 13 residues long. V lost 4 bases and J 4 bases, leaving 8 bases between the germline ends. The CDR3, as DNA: TGTGCCAGCAGTTGGTCAGGGAATCAGCCCCAGCATTTT. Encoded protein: CASSWSGNQPQHF.

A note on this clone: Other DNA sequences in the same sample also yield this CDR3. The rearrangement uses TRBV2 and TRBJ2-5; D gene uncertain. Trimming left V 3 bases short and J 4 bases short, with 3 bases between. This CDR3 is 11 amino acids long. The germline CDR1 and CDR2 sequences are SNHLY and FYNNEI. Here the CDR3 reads CASSDRETQYF. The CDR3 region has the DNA TGTGCCAGCAGTGACAGAGAGACCCAGTACTTC.

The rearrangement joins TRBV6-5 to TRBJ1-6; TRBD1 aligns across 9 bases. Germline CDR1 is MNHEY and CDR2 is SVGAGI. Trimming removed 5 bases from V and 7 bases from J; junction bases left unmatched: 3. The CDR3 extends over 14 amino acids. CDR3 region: CASSNGQGNSPLHF. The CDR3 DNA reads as TGTGCCAGCAGTAACGGACAGGGGAATTCACCCCTCCACTTT.

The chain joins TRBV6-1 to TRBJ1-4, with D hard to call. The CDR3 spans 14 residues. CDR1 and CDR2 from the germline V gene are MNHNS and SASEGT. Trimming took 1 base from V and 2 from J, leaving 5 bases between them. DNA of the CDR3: TGTGCCAGCAGTGAAGGCGGGACTAATGAAAAACTGTTTTTT. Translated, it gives CASSEGGTNEKLFF.

DNA of the CDR3: TGTGCCAGCAGTTATCGTCATAGTAGTTCACCCCTCCACTTT. Translating it yields CASSYRHSSSPLHF. The gene calls are TRBV6-6 and TRBJ1-6; unclear D gene. Germline CDR1 reads MNHNY; CDR2 reads SVGAGI (reference sequence). Trimming took off 3 bases at V and 9 bases at J, with 12 bases between the two ends. This CDR3 spans 14 amino acids.

CDR3 loop: CASSLFSGRESNQPQHF. In DNA form, the CDR3 reads TGTGCCAGCAGCTTATTCTCGGGGAGGGAAAGCAATCAGCCCCAGCATTTT. This sequence joins TRBV7-8 and TRBJ1-5; the D is unclear. The germline V and J ends were trimmed by 2 bases and 1 base, with 15 bases remaining between them. The V gene's germline CDR1 is SGHVS and CDR2 FQNEAQ. CDR3 size: 17 residues.

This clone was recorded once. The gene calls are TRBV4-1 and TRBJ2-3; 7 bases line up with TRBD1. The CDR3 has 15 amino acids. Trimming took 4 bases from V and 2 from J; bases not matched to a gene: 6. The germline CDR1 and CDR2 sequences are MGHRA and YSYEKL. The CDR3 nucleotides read TGCGCCAGCAGCCTCCAGGGGGACAACACAGATACGCAGTATTTT. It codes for CASSLQGDNTDTQYF.

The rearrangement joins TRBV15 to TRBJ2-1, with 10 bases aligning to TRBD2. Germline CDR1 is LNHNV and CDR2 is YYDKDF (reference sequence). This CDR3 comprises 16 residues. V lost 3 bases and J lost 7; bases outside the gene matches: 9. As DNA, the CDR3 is TGTGCCACCAGCAGGGGGACAGCGGGGGGGCGAAATGAGCAGTTCTTC. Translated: CATSRGTAGGRNEQFF.

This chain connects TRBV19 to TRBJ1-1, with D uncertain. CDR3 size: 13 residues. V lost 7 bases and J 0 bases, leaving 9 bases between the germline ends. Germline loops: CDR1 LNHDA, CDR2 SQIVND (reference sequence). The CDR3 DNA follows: TGTGCCAGTACGACGACTTTGAACACTGAAGCTTTCTTT. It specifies CASTTTLNTEAFF.